Below are 15 T cell receptor beta chains sequenced from a single sample in a study of blood T cell repertoires in COVID-19. TCRdb keeps only in-frame clones here, not all; method: immunoSEQ multiplex PCR. Of around 200,000 clones in the sample, around 82% are singletons; the top ten hold around 7.4%. Sequenced: PBMCs or T cells enriched from blood (not recorded which). These receptors all stem from a woman in her thirties or forties with acute COVID-19.

This clone is a singleton in its sample. The V and J genes are TRBV7-9 and TRBJ2-4; D possibly corresponds to TRBD1 (5 bases). The CDR3 covers 16 residues. V was pared by 2 bases and J by 0 bases, with 11 bases between. Looked up from germline, CDR1 is SEHNR and CDR2 is FQNEAQ (reference sequence). The CDR3 sequence: CASSLLTGVAKNIQYF. The CDR3, as DNA: TGTGCCAGCAGCTTACTCACAGGCGTAGCCAAAAACATTCAGTACTTC.

Only a few counts were recorded for this clone. The chain uses TRBV14 and TRBJ1-2, with no clear D. The CDR3 runs to 13 residues. CDR1 and CDR2 from the germline V gene are SGHDN and FVKESK. The V gene lost 2 bases and the J gene lost 7 bases, with 11 bases spanning the gap. CDR3 in amino acids: CASSQTTRAGYTF. For the CDR3, the DNA is TGTGCCAGCAGCCAAACGACGCGGGCTGGCTACACCTTC.

The chain has TRBV6-5 and TRBJ2-2; 8 bases fit TRBD2. The J segment lost 2 bases and the V segment lost 7 bases, leaving 6 bases of the junction unmatched. The CDR3 extends over 15 amino acids. Per germline, CDR1 MNHEY and CDR2 SVGAGI. The CDR3 coding sequence is TGTGCCAGCACCTTTAGCGGGGAAAACACCGGGGAGCTGTTTTTT. As protein: CASTFSGENTGELFF.

This chain joins TRBV6-2 or TRBV6-3 and TRBJ2-7, with D perhaps TRBD2 (5 bases). The germline CDR1 and CDR2 sequences are MNHEY and SVGEGT. V shed 2 bases and J shed 0 bases, with 11 bases lying between them. The CDR3 consists of 15 residues. CDR3: CASSYGRRSSYEQYF. The CDR3 DNA reads as TGTGCCAGCAGTTACGGTCGGAGGAGCTCCTACGAGCAGTACTTC.

This chain joins TRBV7-3 and TRBJ2-5, with D possibly matching TRBD2 (5 bases). Looked up from germline, CDR1 is SGHTA and CDR2 is FQGTGA. The CDR3 has 15 amino acids. V was trimmed by 2 bases and J by 1 base, leaving 11 bases between them. As DNA, the CDR3 is TGTGCCAGCAGCTTAGGCCCCGGGGTCCAAGAGACCCAGTACTTC. Its translation is CASSLGPGVQETQYF.

The chain couples TRBV7-2 to TRBJ1-1; 8 bases are shared with TRBD1. There are 13 residues in the CDR3. Germline V gene lookup returns CDR1 SGHTA and CDR2 FQGNSA. Losses at the gene ends were 8 bases for V and 5 bases for J; bases not matched to a gene: 7. In nucleotides, the CDR3 is TGTGCCAGCCGCGGGACAGGAAGGACTGAAGCTTTCTTT. Its translation: CASRGTGRTEAFF.

V gene TRBV24-1 combines with J gene TRBJ1-4, with 7 bases aligning to TRBD1. Germline V gene sequence: CDR1 KGHDR, CDR2 SFDVKD. Trimming removed 3 bases from V and 7 bases from J; junction bases left unmatched: 4. The length of the CDR3 is 14 residues. CDR3 bases: TGTGCCACCAGTGATCCAGGGGGAGGTGAAAAACTGTTTTTT. As protein: CATSDPGGGEKLFF.

V and J are TRBV27 and TRBJ2-1; 7 bases agree with TRBD2. This CDR3 is 15 amino acids long. With 2 bases clipped from V and 8 bases from J, the junction kept 9 bases outside the gene matches. CDR1 is MNHEY, CDR2 SMNVEV, per germline (reference sequence). The CDR3 coding sequence is TGTGCCAGCAGTTTAGGACTAGGGCTAGGATATGAGCAGTTCTTC. The encoded protein is CASSLGLGLGYEQFF.

The chain carries TRBV28 and TRBJ1-3; D is ambiguous. The CDR3 is 14 residues long. Trimming left V 3 bases short and J 0 bases short, with 6 bases between. Looked up from germline, CDR1 is MDHEN and CDR2 is SYDVKM. The CDR3 region has the DNA TGTGCCAGCAGTTTCGACATCTCTGGAAACACCATATATTTT. It encodes CASSFDISGNTIYF.

This sequence joins TRBV14 and TRBJ2-1, with a possible D match to TRBD2 (6 bases). The CDR3 is 15 amino acids. V lost 3 bases and J lost 4, with 13 bases in between. Germline-derived CDR1 and CDR2 are SGHDN and FVKESK. CDR3 sequence: CASSHSGVGYNEQFF. In DNA form, the CDR3 reads TGTGCCAGCAGCCATAGCGGAGTCGGGTACAATGAGCAGTTCTTC.

V usage is TRBV29-1 and J usage is TRBJ1-2; TRBD1 matches at 7 bases. The CDR3 runs 13 residues. Germline CDR1 SQVTM, CDR2 ANQGSEA. After removal of 7 bases from V and 8 bases from J, the junction contained 13 bases not matched to a gene. CDR3: CSGVVGGGGGYTF. For the CDR3, the DNA is TGCAGCGGAGTAGTAGGGGGCGGCGGCGGCTACACCTTC.

This clone was picked up a small number of times. The chain employs TRBV11-2 and TRBJ1-5, with 7 bases lining up with TRBD1. Germline CDR1 SGHAT, CDR2 FQNNGV. The ends lost 5 bases at V and 2 bases at J; junction bases unmatched: 12. This CDR3 comprises 17 residues. The CDR3 loop is CASSTGQTGYGNQPQHF. CDR3 DNA: TGTGCCAGCAGCACCGGACAGACAGGGTATGGCAATCAGCCCCAGCATTTT.

This chain links TRBV28 with TRBJ1-1, with a weak D call TRBD1 (5 bases). The CDR3 sequence is 15 residues long. Trimming took 5 bases from V and 7 from J, leaving 20 bases between them. CDR1 and CDR2 (germline): MDHEN, SYDVKM. The CDR3 loop is CASSPYRGGIGEAFF. The CDR3 nucleotides are TGTGCCAGCAGTCCTTACCGGGGGGGAATAGGTGAAGCTTTCTTT.

The rearrangement uses TRBV5-1 and TRBJ2-5; 7 nucleotides line up with TRBD1. Germline trimming cut 1 base from V and 1 base from J; bases unmatched to any gene: 1. The V gene's germline CDR1 is SGHRS and CDR2 YFSETQ. The CDR3 has 14 residues. CDR3: CASSLRDSQETQYF. The CDR3 DNA sequence: TGCGCCAGCAGCTTGAGGGACAGCCAAGAGACCCAGTACTTC.

This chain joins TRBV2 and TRBJ1-6, with D possibly TRBD1 on 6 matching bases. The ends were cut back, 3 bases at V and 12 bases at J, with 18 bases in the middle. This CDR3 region has 15 residues. Germline-derived CDR1 and CDR2 are SNHLY and FYNNEI. The CDR3 is CASSERISQGKPLHF. CDR3 in DNA: TGTGCCAGCAGTGAGCGGATATCTCAGGGGAAACCCCTCCACTTT.